The 27 T cell receptor beta chains presented below share a single source sample, sequenced in a study of T cell responses to AZD1222 COVID-19 vaccine. The protocol was immunoSEQ multiplex PCR, while the TCRdb copy is restricted to in-frame clones and leaves out a portion. The sample has over 85,000 clones, approximately 90% seen once. The sample consisted of peripheral blood, taken on day 0 of AZD1222 vaccination. Every receptor here comes from an adult in good health.

The genes are TRBV16 and TRBJ2-7, with 8 bases matching TRBD1. The germline V gene has CDR1 KGHSY and CDR2 FQNENV. Trimming removed 4 bases from V and 5 bases from J; junction bases left unmatched: 13. This CDR3 region has 16 residues. The CDR3 spells CASSPFGQGNLHEQYF. The DNA for the CDR3 is TGTGCCAGCAGCCCCTTCGGACAGGGAAATCTTCACGAGCAGTACTTC.

This chain links TRBV27 with TRBJ1-5; D uncertain. The ends were cut back, 3 bases at V and 5 bases at J, with 5 bases in the middle. Germline assignment: CDR1 MNHEY and CDR2 SMNVEV (reference sequence). This CDR3 contains 12 residues. Written as DNA, the CDR3 is TGTGCCAGCAGTTTTCTGGATCAGCCCCAGCATTTT. Translation gives CASSFLDQPQHF.

The chain employs TRBV7-9 and TRBJ1-4, with 9 bases fitting TRBD1. Per germline, CDR1 SEHNR and CDR2 FQNEAQ (reference sequence). The V and J ends lost 3 bases and 8 bases, in that order; junction bases with no gene match: 4. The CDR3 has 14 residues. CDR3 amino acids: CASSLGQGREKLFF. CDR3 nucleotide sequence: TGTGCCAGCAGCTTGGGACAGGGACGGGAAAAACTGTTTTTT.

This chain connects TRBV7-3 to TRBJ1-1; 9 bases match TRBD1. The CDR3 consists of 16 residues. Germline-derived CDR1 and CDR2 are SGHTA and FQGTGA. The V and J ends lost 4 bases and 6 bases, in that order; junction bases with no gene match: 12. CDR3 in amino acids: CASSSGTGPEGAEAFF. The CDR3 DNA reads TGTGCCAGCAGCTCCGGGACAGGGCCCGAGGGGGCTGAAGCTTTCTTT.

The J gene is TRBJ2-4, the V gene TRBV30; D is undetermined. V was clipped by 0 bases and J by 1 base, with 7 bases between them. The CDR3 runs 14 residues. CDR1 is GTSNPN and CDR2 is SVGIG in the germline V gene (reference sequence). The CDR3 loop is CAWSVIAAKNIQYF. The CDR3 bases are TGTGCCTGGAGTGTTATCGCCGCCAAAAACATTCAGTACTTC.

This chain joins TRBV9 and TRBJ1-2; 8 nucleotides align to TRBD1. Germline CDR1 is SGDLS and CDR2 is YYNGEE. Trimming took 3 bases from V and 6 from J; bases not matched to a gene: 10. The CDR3 consists of 15 residues. The CDR3 is CASSGQGARRDGYTF. CDR3 nucleotide sequence: TGTGCCAGCAGCGGGCAGGGGGCGAGAAGGGATGGCTACACCTTC.

J is TRBJ2-3 and V is TRBV9; 8 positions agree with TRBD2. J was trimmed by 3 bases and V by 0 bases; bases with no gene match: 9. Per germline, CDR1 SGDLS and CDR2 YYNGEE. CDR3 length: 17 residues. The CDR3, as DNA: TGTGCCAGCAGCGTAGCCCGTAGCGCGGGAGGTACAGATACGCAGTATTTT. This sequence encodes CASSVARSAGGTDTQYF.

This chain links TRBV7-9 with TRBJ2-7; D is unclear. V was trimmed by 5 bases and J by 3 bases, leaving 8 bases between them. Germline lookup yields CDR1 SEHNR and CDR2 FQNEAQ (reference sequence). There are 12 residues in the CDR3. CDR3 amino acids: CASSTANYEQYF. CDR3 nucleotide sequence: TGTGCCAGCAGCACCGCTAACTACGAGCAGTACTTC.

J is TRBJ1-6 and V is TRBV27, with D uncertain. Trimming removed 0 bases from V and 8 bases from J, with 8 bases in between. This CDR3 spans 14 amino acids. Germline CDR1 and CDR2: MNHEY and SMNVEV (reference sequence). The CDR3 protein is CASSLSFRDSPLHF. The CDR3, as DNA: TGTGCCAGCAGTTTATCTTTCCGGGATTCACCCCTCCACTTT.

This clone has a single count. The V and J genes are TRBV7-9 and TRBJ2-3; 12 positions agree with TRBD1. The junction had 7 bases not matched to a gene; V was cut back by 5 bases and J by 1 base. Germline CDR1 SEHNR, CDR2 FQNEAQ (reference sequence). This CDR3 comprises 17 residues. The CDR3 sequence: CASSPRDRGLGTDTQYF. DNA of the CDR3: TGTGCCAGCAGCCCACGGGACAGGGGGCTTGGCACAGATACGCAGTATTTT.

The gene calls are TRBV6-2 or TRBV6-3 and TRBJ2-7, with 8 bases identical to TRBD1. J lost 6 bases, V lost 2 bases, and 9 bases had no gene match. Germline CDR1 is MNHEY and CDR2 is SVGEGT. This CDR3 has 15 amino acids. The CDR3 loop reads CASSYVGQGNREQYF. CDR3 coding DNA: TGTGCCAGCAGTTACGTAGGACAGGGTAACCGCGAGCAGTACTTC.

The gene calls are TRBV24-1 and TRBJ2-5; TRBD2 might be the D (5 bases). The V gene's germline CDR1 is KGHDR and CDR2 SFDVKD. V dropped 4 bases and J dropped 5 bases, with 13 bases sitting between them. This CDR3 region has 14 residues. CDR3 amino acids: CATSDPQTGETQYF. In DNA, the CDR3 is TGTGCCACCAGTGACCCCCAGACGGGGGAGACCCAGTACTTC.

This clone was observed a single time. The chain employs TRBV28 and TRBJ2-1, with D possibly TRBD2 on 6 matching bases. Trimming removed 1 base from V and 9 bases from J, with 19 bases in between. CDR3 length: 16 residues. Germline CDR1 reads MDHEN; CDR2 reads SYDVKM. The CDR3 nucleotides are TGTGCCAGCAGTTTATCCGGGACTCCGGGGATAGGTGAGCAGTTCTTC. It is translated as CASSLSGTPGIGEQFF.

J is TRBJ2-3 and V is TRBV10-1, with 11 bases fitting TRBD2. CDR1 is WNHNN, CDR2 SYGVQD, per germline (reference sequence). V shed 7 bases, J shed 8 bases, and the junction held 8 bases outside the gene matches. The CDR3 covers 14 residues. The CDR3 is CASTTGTSGSTQYF. The CDR3 bases are TGCGCCAGCACAACCGGGACTAGCGGATCTACGCAGTATTTT.

The J gene is TRBJ2-3, the V gene TRBV7-2; the match to TRBD2 covers 14 bases. Per the germline V gene, CDR1 is SGHTA and CDR2 is FQGNSA. The CDR3 is 16 amino acids. The J segment lost 2 bases and the V segment lost 5 bases, leaving 3 bases of the junction unmatched. CDR3 in DNA: TGTGCCAGCAGCGGGACTAGCGGGGGCTTCACAGATACGCAGTATTTT. This sequence encodes CASSGTSGGFTDTQYF.

The chain joins TRBV11-2 to TRBJ2-3, with D possibly TRBD2 on 6 matching bases. V gave up 0 bases and J gave up 2 bases, with 18 bases separating them. Germline V gene lookup returns CDR1 SGHAT and CDR2 FQNNGV. The length of the CDR3 is 18 residues. CDR3 sequence (DNA): TGTGCCAGCAGCTTAGATCAAGGTAGCGGAATGATCACAGATACGCAGTATTTT. This sequence encodes CASSLDQGSGMITDTQYF.

The CDR3 DNA reads as TGTGCCAGCTCACAAACGGACATGAACACTGAAGCTTTCTTT. Its translation is CASSQTDMNTEAFF. V gene TRBV18 combines with J gene TRBJ1-1; weak D call: TRBD1 (5 bases). The CDR3 is 14 residues long. V dropped 4 bases and J dropped 0 bases, with 9 bases sitting between them. Germline V gene sequence: CDR1 KGHSH, CDR2 LQKENI. The entire variable domain, with the rest obtained from reference TRBV18 and TRBJ1-1, is as follows: NAGVMQNPRHLVRRRGQEARLRCSPMKGHSHVYWYRQLPEEGLKFMVYLQKENIIDESGMPKERFSAEFPKEGPSILRIQQVVRGDSAAYFCASSQTDMNTEAFFGQGTRLTVV.

The rearrangement links TRBV18 to TRBJ2-1; TRBD1 matches at 8 bases. This CDR3 comprises 16 residues. Germline CDR1 is KGHSH and CDR2 is LQKENI. Trimming cost V 2 bases and J 1 base; bases outside gene matches: 4. The CDR3, as DNA: TGTGCCAGCTCACCAGCACAGGGGGTTTCCTACAATGAGCAGTTCTTC. This codes for CASSPAQGVSYNEQFF.

The gene calls are TRBV7-8 and TRBJ1-3; D unresolved. The CDR3 has 17 amino acids. The V gene lost 0 bases and the J gene lost 0 bases, with 12 bases spanning the gap. Germline lookup yields CDR1 SGHVS and CDR2 FQNEAQ. For the CDR3, the DNA is TGTGCCAGCAGCTTAGCGAGGCAGCCTGGCTCTGGAAACACCATATATTTT. It yields the protein CASSLARQPGSGNTIYF.

The chain carries TRBV5-1 and TRBJ1-1; no clear D gene. CDR3 length: 14 residues. Germline V lookup: CDR1 SGHRS, CDR2 YFSETQ. The V end was cut by 4 bases, the J end by 2 bases, with 12 bases between. This CDR3 is CASSPLDSNTEAFF. The DNA of the CDR3 is TGCGCCAGCAGCCCTCTGGACTCTAACACTGAAGCTTTCTTT.

This clone was seen once. The chain uses TRBV6-5 and TRBJ2-5; D may be TRBD2 (7 bases). This CDR3 spans 16 amino acids. Looked up from germline, CDR1 is MNHEY and CDR2 is SVGAGI. V was cut by 3 bases and J by 1 base, with 15 bases left in between. The chain's CDR3 is CASSYGLGGLQETQYF. DNA of the CDR3: TGTGCCAGCAGTTATGGTCTCGGGGGGCTCCAAGAGACCCAGTACTTC.

V gene TRBV5-8 combines with J gene TRBJ1-2; 11 bases are a match to TRBD1. The CDR3 loop spans 15 amino acids. V shed 0 bases, J shed 4 bases, and the junction held 2 bases outside the gene matches. Germline CDR1 is SGHTS and CDR2 is YDEGEE. The CDR3 bases are TGTGCCAGCAGCTTGGTTGGGACAGGGGGCTATGGCTACACCTTC. The encoded protein is CASSLVGTGGYGYTF.

The chain has TRBV28 and TRBJ2-1; no definite D call. Looked up from germline, CDR1 is MDHEN and CDR2 is SYDVKM. V was trimmed by 2 bases and J by 7 bases, leaving 9 bases between them. The CDR3 is 13 amino acids. CDR3 bases: TGTGCCAGCAGTTTACCCGCTCTGAATGAGCAGTTCTTC. It specifies CASSLPALNEQFF. Full variable domain (remainder filled in from reference TRBV28 and TRBJ2-1): DVKVTQSSRYLVKRTGEKVFLECVQDMDHENMFWYRQDPGLGLRLIYFSYDVKMKEKGDIPEGYSVSREKKERFSLILESASTNQTSMYLCASSLPALNEQFFGPGTRLTVL.

A word on this clone: The same CDR3 is also encoded by other DNA sequences in this sample. The chain uses TRBV6-5 and TRBJ2-1, with 9 bases matching TRBD1. There are 16 residues in the CDR3. Germline CDR1 is MNHEY and CDR2 is SVGAGI. V was clipped by 0 bases and J by 2 bases; unmatched bases: 2. Here the CDR3 DNA reads TGTGCCAGCAGTTACTCAAACAGGGGGCCCTACAATGAGCAGTTCTTC. The encoded protein is CASSYSNRGPYNEQFF.

The CDR3 sequence: CATSRDGTLNTEAFF. DNA for the CDR3: TGTGCCACCAGCAGGGACGGGACTTTGAACACTGAAGCTTTCTTT. This sequence joins TRBV15 and TRBJ1-1; D perhaps matches TRBD1 (5 bases). Germline assignment: CDR1 LNHNV and CDR2 YYDKDF (reference sequence). Between the trimmed V and J ends, which lost 3 bases and 0 bases, there was a span of 11 bases. The CDR3 runs 15 residues.

The J gene is TRBJ1-5, the V gene TRBV2; no clear D. Trimming shortened V by 7 bases and J by 2 bases, and 12 bases separated the two germline ends. The CDR3 has 14 amino acids. CDR1 and CDR2 (germline): SNHLY, FYNNEI. CDR3 DNA: TGTGCCAGCAATGGGGTTATCGGCAATCAGCCCCAGCATTTT. It yields the protein CASNGVIGNQPQHF. Combining the CDR3 with reference TRBV2 and TRBJ1-5 gives the whole variable domain EPEVTQTPSHQVTQMGQEVILRCVPISNHLYFYWYRQILGQKVEFLVSFYNNEISEKSEIFDDQFSVERPDGSNFTLKIRSTKLEDSAMYFCASNGVIGNQPQHFGDGTRLSIL.

The V and J genes are TRBV19 and TRBJ1-5; D call uncertain. Trimming cost V 1 base and J 5 bases, with 9 bases left between them. Germline V gene data show CDR1 as LNHDA and CDR2 as SQIVND (reference sequence). This CDR3 spans 14 amino acids. In DNA form, the CDR3 reads TGTGCCAGTAGTATAGCTTCGGGGTATCAGCCCCAGCATTTT. Protein sequence: CASSIASGYQPQHF. Drawing the rest from reference TRBV19 and TRBJ1-5, the complete variable domain is DGGITQSPKYLFRKEGQNVTLSCEQNLNHDAMYWYRQDPGQGLRLIYYSQIVNDFQKGDIAEGYSVSREKKESFPLTVTSAQKNPTAFYLCASSIASGYQPQHFGDGTRLSIL.